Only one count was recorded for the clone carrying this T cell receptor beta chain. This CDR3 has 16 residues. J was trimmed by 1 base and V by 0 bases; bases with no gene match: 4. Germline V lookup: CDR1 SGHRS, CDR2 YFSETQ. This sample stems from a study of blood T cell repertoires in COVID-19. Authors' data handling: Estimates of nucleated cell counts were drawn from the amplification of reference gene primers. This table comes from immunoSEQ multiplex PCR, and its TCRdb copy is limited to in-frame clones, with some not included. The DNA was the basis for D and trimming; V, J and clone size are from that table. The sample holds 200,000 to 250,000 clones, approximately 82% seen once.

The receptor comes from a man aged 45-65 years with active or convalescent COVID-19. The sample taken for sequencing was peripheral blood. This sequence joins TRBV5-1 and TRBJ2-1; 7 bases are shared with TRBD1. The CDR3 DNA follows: TGCGCCAGCAGCTTGGCCGGGACAGAGTCCTACAATGAGCAGTTCTTC. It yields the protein CASSLAGTESYNEQFF. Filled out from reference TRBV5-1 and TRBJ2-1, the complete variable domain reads KAGVTQTPRYLIKTRGQQVTLSCSPISGHRSVSWYQQTPGQGLQFLFEYFSETQRNKGNFPGRFSGRQFSNSRSEMNVSTLELGDSALYLCASSLAGTESYNEQFFGPGTRLTVL.